The rows below give T cell receptor beta chains drawn from one sample of a study of T cells in Graves' hyperthyroidism and ophthalmopathy. TCRdb re-analysed the multiplex PCR reads in MiXCR, keeping a single row per CDR3 protein. This table holds 400,000 to 500,000 distinct CDR3 sequences, approximately 15% found once. Sequenced input: blood. The receptors were sampled from a woman aged 18-29 years with Graves' hyperthyroidism. CDR3s include the opening cysteine and the closing phenylalanine or tryptophan. The size field is filled for only some rows; it gives once, few, many or a size class.

>16|TRBV4-1|few|TRBJ2-7
CASSQDSFSGSREQYF
>12|TRBV11-3|many|TRBJ2-4
CASSLRRNIQYF
>16|TRBV4-1|.|TRBJ1-4
CASSQADRATNEKLFF
>12|TRBV15|many|TRBJ2-3
CATSRVSEAGYF
>15|TRBV24-1|many|TRBJ1-2
CATSDQTDIGGGYTF
>11|TRBV5-8|many|TRBJ2-3
CASSHGHRQYF
>13|TRBV14|many|TRBJ2-3
CASSQLLTDTQYF
>15|TRBV18|few|TRBJ2-1
CASSRTSGLNNEQFF
>15|TRBV18|many|TRBJ2-1
CASSPRREMYNEQFF
>13|TRBV7-6|few|TRBJ2-5
CASGLRDRETQYF
>15|TRBV10-2|.|TRBJ2-5
CASSAFRTLQETQYF
>15|TRBV11-2|many|TRBJ1-2
CASSLGGAVNYGYTF
>18|TRBV30|few|TRBJ2-2
CAWSVRDHGSVLTGELFF
>13|TRBV6-2/TRBV6-3|few|TRBJ2-2
CASTRESTGELFF
>14|TRBV6-6|many|TRBJ1-2
CASSYSRTENGYTF
>15|TRBV2|many|TRBJ2-1
CASSGVVASYNEQFF
>18|TRBV11-3|many|TRBJ2-3
CASSLDHGLAGSTDTQYF
>16|TRBV12-3/TRBV12-4|many|TRBJ2-2
CASRAPGLAVIGELFF
>16|TRBV2|many|TRBJ2-1
CASSPTSGSSYNEQFF
>16|TRBV11-3|many|TRBJ2-2
CASSPREWQNTGELFF
>17|TRBV6-1|few|TRBJ2-3
CASSDHGTGMGTDTQYF
>15|TRBV5-1|many|TRBJ1-2
CASSEQSDRPYGYTF
>13|TRBV2|many|TRBJ2-1
CASSPAGTHEQFF